The sequence of this T cell receptor beta chain was determined in a study of shared clonotypes between healthy human individuals. The wider study: Donor composition was two women and three men, aged 18 to 49.

As for this clone: Its antigen is as yet unknown. A junction end diverges from the germline sequence, so it may reflect a read error.

On sorted subsets, replicate PCRs used approximately 200 ng DNA, or about 33,000 T cell genomes. The method was immunoSEQ multiplex PCR; TCRdb's version includes in-frame clones alone and lacks a portion of them. The data contain some 2 million clones, approximately 94% of them singletons. Study-wide points: It was the non-shared clonotypes that had lower generation probabilities than clonotypes shared by all four donors.

The naive CD8 subset, CD45RO-negative cells positively selected for CCR7, excluded terminally differentiated effector memory CD45RA+ cells. The CDR3 has 15 amino acids. The germline gives CDR1 SNHLY, CDR2 FYNNEI. Specimen: naive CD8+ T cells sorted from blood. The sequence was collected from a man aged 18 to 29 in good health. The chain has TRBV2 and TRBJ2-1, with 8 bases fitting TRBD2. The CDR3 DNA reads as TGTGCCAGCAGTCAAGCGGGGGCGTCCTACAATGAGCAGTTCTTC. Encoded protein: CASSQAGASYNEQFF.